This T cell receptor beta chain is drawn from a study of cytomegalovirus exposure and HLA in healthy donors. At the level of the study: Genotyping of more than 300 donors showed that about 79% belonged to the Caucasian-associated ancestry cluster. Study findings and constraints: One later analysis reportedly identified an Asian-associated ancestry cluster that showed fewer N-insertions than the roughly 620-donor mean. TCR beta V- and J-gene trimming, according to a later analysis, was linked to a missense DCLRE1C variant. Productive rates of about 87% or about 30% were seen for most TCR beta V segments in an earlier analysis.

About this clone: Its antigen is not known.

The primer mix had 60 Vbeta and 13 Jbeta primers. Sequenced by immunoSEQ multiplex PCR; TCRdb stores in-frame clones only, minus some. The sample consists of 180,000 or so clones, 82% of them appearing once. The CDR3 runs to 13 residues. The V and J ends lost 7 bases and 3 bases, in that order; junction bases with no gene match: 6. Germline assignment: CDR1 MDHEN and CDR2 SYDVKM. The receptor comes from a man in his forties or fifties in good health and CMV-seronegative. The sequenced sample was PBMCs. This chain uses TRBV28 with TRBJ2-7; 7 bases fit TRBD2. CDR3 sequence reads: CASNYRGGYEQYF. CDR3 coding DNA: TGTGCCAGCAACTACCGCGGGGGCTACGAGCAGTACTTC.